The T cell receptor beta chain under discussion was sequenced for a study of cytomegalovirus exposure and HLA in healthy donors. Study-wide results and limits: The likely origin of a cluster of highly shared sequence variants was a sequencing artifact. Reports state that TCR beta sequences accurately predicted most subjects' HLA-A and HLA-B alleles.

Both 60 Vbeta primers and 13 Jbeta primers went into the PCR. Generated by immunoSEQ multiplex PCR, the TCRdb table keeps only in-frame clones and is missing some. The sample records 110,000 to 150,000 clones, 70% to 80% being singletons. The CDR3 runs to 12 residues. Trimming pared 4 bases from V and 4 bases from J, leaving 7 bases between. Germline CDR1 and CDR2: MNHEY and SVGAGI. This clone appeared a single time. Its antigen is not identified. The chain joins TRBV6-5 to TRBJ1-1; D unclear. The receptor was isolated from a woman in her forties or fifties in good health and CMV-seropositive. The sequencing sample was made of PBMCs. CDR3 coding DNA: TGTGCCAGCAGTTCGGGGAGCACTGAAGCTTTCTTT. Translating it yields CASSSGSTEAFF.